The clone carrying this T cell receptor beta chain was detected only once. The sample is drawn from a study of response to subunit inactivated influenza vaccine. One entry per CDR3 protein, called by TCRdb with MiXCR from the RT-PCR reads. The profile covers some 550,000 distinct CDR3 sequences, with roughly 25% appearing a single time and 2.5% to 3.5% taken by the ten largest. CDR1 and CDR2 (germline): SGHKS, YYEKEE (reference sequence). V was clipped by 3 bases and J by 2 bases, with 18 bases between them. The CDR3 loop spans 16 amino acids. The same data also contributed to another study, on T cells expressing NK-cell markers. This second report adds: A 5'RACE template switching approach incorporating UMIs was used to make TCR beta cDNA. The TCR beta repertoires originated in sorted CD3+CD56+NKG2C+, CD3+CD56+NKG2C- and CD3+CD56-NKG2C+ T cells.

The chain is built from TRBV5-5 and TRBJ2-7, with D perhaps matching TRBD1 (6 bases). This specimen was CD4+ T cells sorted from PBMCs, taken 11 to 12 days after vaccination. The sequence derives from a man aged 50 to 59 who received an inactivated influenza vaccine. As DNA, the CDR3 is TGTGCCAGCAGCTCCTGGAAGGGGACACCCCCCTACGAGCAGTACTTC. Its protein product is CASSSWKGTPPYEQYF. The full variable domain, completed using reference TRBV5-5 and TRBJ2-7, is DAGVTQSPTHLIKTRGQQVTLRCSPISGHKSVSWYQQVLGQGPQFIFQYYEKEERGRGNFPDRFSARQFPNYSSELNVNALLLGDSALYLCASSSWKGTPPYEQYFGPGTRLTVT.